These T cell receptor beta chains were read from a single sample in a study of PD-L1 blockade in urothelial cancer. Libraries were prepared by immunoSEQ multiplex PCR; TCRdb keeps only in-frame clonotypes and omits some of them. The sample lists about 88,000 clones, 90% occurring once. The sequencing used PBMCs, collected around atezolizumab (anti-PD-L1) treatment. All receptors derive from a man aged 55 to 69 with urothelial cancer. Each CDR3 is given with its conserved first and last residue. D genes are given only for firm matches. Expanded clones are given a class, and other clones once, few, many or no size at all.

j_gene: TRBJ2-2; abundance: -; d_gene: TRBD1; v_gene: TRBV4-1; CDR3nt: TGCGCCAGCAGCCAGGGACAGGGGGGGTCCGGGGAGCTGTTTTTT; CDR3aa: CASSQGQGGSGELFF
j_gene: TRBJ2-3; abundance: -; d_gene: TRBD1; v_gene: TRBV29-1; CDR3nt: TGCAGCGAGGGGGCGTGGGGCACAGATACGCAGTATTTT; CDR3aa: CSEGAWGTDTQYF
j_gene: TRBJ2-1; abundance: -; d_gene: TRBD2; v_gene: TRBV5-4; CDR3nt: TGTGCCAGCAGCTTGGGACTAGCGGGGGGATCGTACAATGAGCAGTTCTTC; CDR3aa: CASSLGLAGGSYNEQFF
j_gene: TRBJ1-3; abundance: -; d_gene: TRBD1; v_gene: TRBV5-1; CDR3nt: TGCGCCAGCAGCTTGGGGACAGGAAACTCTGGAAACACCATATATTTT; CDR3aa: CASSLGTGNSGNTIYF
j_gene: TRBJ1-1; abundance: -; d_gene: -; v_gene: TRBV6-1; CDR3nt: TGTGCCAGCAGTGAGAGGTTTGACCGGGCTTTCTTT; CDR3aa: CASSERFDRAFF
j_gene: TRBJ2-3; abundance: -; d_gene: TRBD2; v_gene: TRBV7-2; CDR3nt: TGTGCCAGCAGCCCTGCGGGAACTAGCGGGGGGGCCCTAAATACGCAGTATTTT; CDR3aa: CASSPAGTSGGALNTQYF
j_gene: TRBJ2-7; abundance: -; d_gene: TRBD2; v_gene: TRBV11-2; CDR3nt: TGTGCCAGCAGCTTAACTAGCGGCTCCTACGAGCAGTACTTC; CDR3aa: CASSLTSGSYEQYF
j_gene: TRBJ2-6; abundance: -; d_gene: -; v_gene: TRBV19; CDR3nt: TGTGCCAGACCAGGTGACTCTGGGGCCAACGTCCTGACTTTC; CDR3aa: CARPGDSGANVLTF
j_gene: TRBJ2-4; abundance: -; d_gene: -; v_gene: TRBV2; CDR3nt: TGTGCCAGCAGCAGACAGGGAGGCGTAACCAAAAACATTCAGTACTTC; CDR3aa: CASSRQGGVTKNIQYF
j_gene: TRBJ1-3; abundance: -; d_gene: -; v_gene: TRBV7-6; CDR3nt: TGTGCCAGCAGCTTAGCCGCGGGTTCCTCTGGAAACACCATATATTTT; CDR3aa: CASSLAAGSSGNTIYF
j_gene: TRBJ1-3; abundance: -; d_gene: -; v_gene: TRBV7-9; CDR3nt: TGTGCCAGCAGCCCGACGGGGGGAGGCTCTGGAAACACCATATATTTT; CDR3aa: CASSPTGGGSGNTIYF
j_gene: TRBJ2-3; abundance: -; d_gene: -; v_gene: TRBV29-1; CDR3nt: TGCAGCGTTGGAGTGCGGCACGGTACGCAGTATTTT; CDR3aa: CSVGVRHGTQYF
j_gene: TRBJ1-4; abundance: -; d_gene: TRBD1; v_gene: TRBV5-1; CDR3nt: TGCGCCAGCAGCTTGACCCAGGACAGGCATGGGATTGAAAAACTGTTTTTT; CDR3aa: CASSLTQDRHGIEKLFF
j_gene: TRBJ2-3; abundance: -; d_gene: TRBD2; v_gene: TRBV5-1; CDR3nt: TGCGCCAGCAGCGCGAACGCCCGAAGCGGGGCTAGCACAGATACGCAGTATTTT; CDR3aa: CASSANARSGASTDTQYF
j_gene: TRBJ1-2; abundance: -; d_gene: TRBD1; v_gene: TRBV30; CDR3nt: TGTGCCTGGATCTCGGCAGGGGGCGGCTATGGCTACACCTTC; CDR3aa: CAWISAGGGYGYTF
j_gene: TRBJ1-2; abundance: -; d_gene: -; v_gene: TRBV5-1; CDR3nt: TGCGCCAGCAGCCCTGGCCGCTTATATGGCTACACCTTC; CDR3aa: CASSPGRLYGYTF
j_gene: TRBJ1-4; abundance: once; d_gene: TRBD1; v_gene: TRBV2; CDR3nt: TGTGCCAGCAGTTGGGGACAGGGTAGGGAAAAACTGTTTTTT; CDR3aa: CASSWGQGREKLFF
j_gene: TRBJ1-2; abundance: few; d_gene: TRBD1; v_gene: TRBV9; CDR3nt: TGTGCCAGCAGCGTCTCAGGGGGAGGTAACTATGGCTACACCTTC; CDR3aa: CASSVSGGGNYGYTF
j_gene: TRBJ1-1; abundance: -; d_gene: TRBD1; v_gene: TRBV5-1; CDR3nt: TGCGCCAGCAGCGGGGGACAGTATAATATGAACACTGAAGCTTTCTTT; CDR3aa: CASSGGQYNMNTEAFF
j_gene: TRBJ2-1; abundance: -; d_gene: -; v_gene: TRBV6-5; CDR3nt: TGTGCCAGCAGCCCCGGTGGGTGGGCGGGGAATGAGCAGTTCTTC; CDR3aa: CASSPGGWAGNEQFF
j_gene: TRBJ2-2; abundance: -; d_gene: -; v_gene: TRBV6-6; CDR3nt: TGTGCCAGCAGTCTCCTTGGGGCCACGAACACCGGGGAGCTGTTTTTT; CDR3aa: CASSLLGATNTGELFF
j_gene: TRBJ2-6; abundance: -; d_gene: -; v_gene: TRBV19; CDR3nt: TGTGCCAGTAGCACTCATGGGGAGCCCGGGGCCAACGTCCTGACTTTC; CDR3aa: CASSTHGEPGANVLTF
j_gene: TRBJ2-6; abundance: few; d_gene: -; v_gene: TRBV9; CDR3nt: TGTGCCAGCAGCAAACCAGGGGAAGGGGCCAACGTCCTGACTTTC; CDR3aa: CASSKPGEGANVLTF
j_gene: TRBJ2-1; abundance: few; d_gene: TRBD2; v_gene: TRBV6-1; CDR3nt: TGTGCCAGCAAAACTAGCGGGAGCGGTAATGAGCAGTTCTTC; CDR3aa: CASKTSGSGNEQFF
j_gene: TRBJ1-2; abundance: -; d_gene: -; v_gene: TRBV19; CDR3nt: TGTGCCAGTGGCTTCCCGGAGGGTGGCTACACCTTC; CDR3aa: CASGFPEGGYTF
j_gene: TRBJ2-3; abundance: -; d_gene: TRBD2; v_gene: TRBV5-1; CDR3nt: TGCGCCAGCAGCTCCCTAGCGGGGCGAGATACGCAGTATTTT; CDR3aa: CASSSLAGRDTQYF
j_gene: TRBJ2-7; abundance: -; d_gene: TRBD1; v_gene: TRBV7-2; CDR3nt: TGTGCCAGCAGCTTAGCGGACAGGGCAAACTACGAGCAGTACTTC; CDR3aa: CASSLADRANYEQYF
j_gene: TRBJ2-5; abundance: -; d_gene: -; v_gene: TRBV27; CDR3nt: TGTGCCAGCAGTCCCACCTGGCAGGGGTCCGAGACCCAGTACTTC; CDR3aa: CASSPTWQGSETQYF
j_gene: TRBJ2-5; abundance: -; d_gene: TRBD2; v_gene: TRBV27; CDR3nt: TGTGCCAGCAGTTTTTTAAGCGGGAGGGGAGAAGAGACCCAGTACTTC; CDR3aa: CASSFLSGRGEETQYF
j_gene: TRBJ2-7; abundance: -; d_gene: TRBD1; v_gene: TRBV6-5; CDR3nt: TGTGCCAGCAGGGACAGGGTCGGCTCCTACGAGCAGTACTTC; CDR3aa: CASRDRVGSYEQYF
j_gene: TRBJ1-2; abundance: -; d_gene: TRBD1; v_gene: TRBV19; CDR3nt: TGTGCCAGCAGCCTCCGGGACAGCTATGGCTACACCTTC; CDR3aa: CASSLRDSYGYTF
j_gene: TRBJ2-3; abundance: -; d_gene: -; v_gene: TRBV5-6; CDR3nt: TGTGCCAGCAGCTTGGCGGGAGATACGCAGTATTTT; CDR3aa: CASSLAGDTQYF
j_gene: TRBJ2-5; abundance: -; d_gene: TRBD1; v_gene: TRBV2; CDR3nt: TGTGCCAGCAGTGGGACAGGGGTAAGGGAGACCCAGTACTTC; CDR3aa: CASSGTGVRETQYF
j_gene: TRBJ2-1; abundance: -; d_gene: TRBD2; v_gene: TRBV4-2; CDR3nt: TGTGCCAGCAGCCAAGTGGCTAGCGGGAGGAATGAGCAGTTCTTC; CDR3aa: CASSQVASGRNEQFF
j_gene: TRBJ1-5; abundance: few; d_gene: -; v_gene: TRBV5-1; CDR3nt: TGCGCCAGCAGCTTGGACGGGAATCAGCCCCAGCATTTT; CDR3aa: CASSLDGNQPQHF
j_gene: TRBJ2-7; abundance: -; d_gene: -; v_gene: TRBV4-2; CDR3nt: TGTGCCAGCAGACCACAGGGTTCGAGCGAGCAGTACTTC; CDR3aa: CASRPQGSSEQYF
j_gene: TRBJ2-5; abundance: -; d_gene: TRBD2; v_gene: TRBV30; CDR3nt: TGTGCCTGGGGAGGGATGCGGGGGGGCGGAGAGACCCAGTACTTC; CDR3aa: CAWGGMRGGGETQYF
j_gene: TRBJ2-6; abundance: -; d_gene: -; v_gene: TRBV15; CDR3nt: TGTGCCACCAGCAGAGAGTCCGGCTCTGGGGCCAACGTCCTGACTTTC; CDR3aa: CATSRESGSGANVLTF
j_gene: TRBJ2-1; abundance: -; d_gene: TRBD2; v_gene: TRBV27; CDR3nt: TGTGCCAGCAGAGCGGTTTCTTCGCGCCTAGCGGGAGGAGAGCAGTTCTTC; CDR3aa: CASRAVSSRLAGGEQFF
j_gene: TRBJ2-3; abundance: -; d_gene: -; v_gene: TRBV6-1; CDR3nt: TGTGCCAGCAGTAGGGGTTATAGGACAGATACGCAGTATTTT; CDR3aa: CASSRGYRTDTQYF
j_gene: TRBJ1-4; abundance: -; d_gene: TRBD1; v_gene: TRBV5-4; CDR3nt: TGTGCCAGCAGCCTACCGACAGGGGGAAATGAAAAACTGTTTTTT; CDR3aa: CASSLPTGGNEKLFF
j_gene: TRBJ2-7; abundance: once; d_gene: -; v_gene: TRBV7-2; CDR3nt: TGTGCCAGCAGCTTTATCTCCTACGAGCAGTACTTC; CDR3aa: CASSFISYEQYF
j_gene: TRBJ2-7; abundance: once; d_gene: -; v_gene: TRBV28; CDR3nt: TGTGCCAGCAGTCTCGGCTACGAGCAGTACTTC; CDR3aa: CASSLGYEQYF
j_gene: TRBJ1-2; abundance: once; d_gene: TRBD1; v_gene: TRBV5-8; CDR3nt: TGTGCCAGCAGCTTGGTTGCAGGGGGCGGTGGCTACACCTTC; CDR3aa: CASSLVAGGGGYTF
j_gene: TRBJ1-1; abundance: few; d_gene: TRBD1; v_gene: TRBV4-3; CDR3nt: TGCGCCAGCAGCCAGACGGGACAGGGAACCACTGAAGCTTTCTTT; CDR3aa: CASSQTGQGTTEAFF
j_gene: TRBJ2-3; abundance: -; d_gene: -; v_gene: TRBV7-3; CDR3nt: TGTGCCAGCAGCTTATTGGGAGTTGGCACAGATACGCAGTATTTT; CDR3aa: CASSLLGVGTDTQYF
j_gene: TRBJ2-5; abundance: -; d_gene: TRBD1; v_gene: TRBV4-2; CDR3nt: TGTGCCAGCAGCCAAGATAGGTACAGGGGATCAGAGACCCAGTACTTC; CDR3aa: CASSQDRYRGSETQYF
j_gene: TRBJ2-3; abundance: -; d_gene: TRBD2; v_gene: TRBV6-1; CDR3nt: TGTGCCTGCGGACTAGCGGCTAGCACAGATACGCAGTATTTT; CDR3aa: CACGLAASTDTQYF
j_gene: TRBJ1-3; abundance: -; d_gene: TRBD1; v_gene: TRBV5-1; CDR3nt: TGCGCCAGCAGCCCCGACCTGACAGGGACAGCTGGAAACACCATATATTTT; CDR3aa: CASSPDLTGTAGNTIYF
j_gene: TRBJ2-7; abundance: -; d_gene: -; v_gene: TRBV7-3; CDR3nt: TGTGCCAGCAGCTACAGTTGGGAGAGGGCGCAGTACTTC; CDR3aa: CASSYSWERAQYF
j_gene: TRBJ1-2; abundance: -; d_gene: -; v_gene: TRBV5-4; CDR3nt: TGTGCCAGCAGCTTGGCCACAGGGAACTATGGCTACACCTTC; CDR3aa: CASSLATGNYGYTF
j_gene: TRBJ2-1; abundance: -; d_gene: -; v_gene: TRBV10-1; CDR3nt: TGCGCCAGCAGTGAGTCTCGTAAAGGGGCCAATGAGCAGTTCTTC; CDR3aa: CASSESRKGANEQFF